A selection of T cell receptor beta chains follows, all from one sample in a study of blood T cells in healthy people across ages. Using its own MiXCR run on the 5' RACE reads, TCRdb lists one record per CDR3 protein. The sample holds hundreds of thousands of distinct CDR3 sequences; under 30% are singletons and the top ten take about 18%. Sample: blood. These receptors originate from a woman older than 75 in good health. Each CDR3 is given with its conserved first and last residue. A D gene is named only where the DNA matches it firmly. Part of the rows lack a size; the others show once, few, many or a class for expanded clones.

J gene,V gene,D gene,clone size,CDR3 protein,CDR3 DNA
TRBJ1-5,TRBV30,-,few,CAWSRQDNQPQHF,TGTGCCTGGAGCAGACAGGACAATCAGCCCCAGCATTTT
TRBJ2-3,TRBV5-5,TRBD2,-,CASSLGLASVDTQYF,TGTGCCAGCAGCCTGGGACTAGCGTCCGTAGATACGCAGTATTTT
TRBJ2-7,TRBV20-1,-,once,CSAYGLVGAGGEQYF,TGCAGTGCATACGGACTAGTGGGAGCAGGGGGCGAGCAGTACTTC
TRBJ2-1,TRBV20-1,TRBD2,many,CSARYSGAAGNEQFF,TGCAGTGCTAGATATAGCGGGGCGGCAGGCAATGAGCAGTTCTTC
TRBJ2-3,TRBV29-1,-,many,CRMDSTDTQYF,TGCAGAATGGACAGCACAGATACGCAGTATTTT
TRBJ1-2,TRBV5-5,TRBD1,-,CASSLAGTGKDCGYTF,TGTGCCAGCAGCTTGGCTGGGACAGGGAAGGACTGTGGCTACACCTTC
TRBJ1-6,TRBV6-4,TRBD1,few,CASSEKTGGSSPLHF,TGTGCCAGCAGCGAAAAAACAGGGGGGAGTTCACCCCTCCACTTT
TRBJ1-2,TRBV20-1,-,few,CSAILGRQSNYGYTF,TGCAGTGCCATATTGGGGAGGCAGTCTAACTATGGCTACACCTTC
TRBJ2-1,TRBV6-5,-,-,CASSYAGRLRNEQFF,TGTGCCAGCAGTTACGCGGGACGCCTGCGTAATGAGCAGTTCTTC
TRBJ2-5,TRBV5-1,-,few,CASSGGGTHQETQYF,TGCGCCAGCAGCGGGGGCGGGACACACCAAGAGACCCAGTACTTC
TRBJ2-3,TRBV12-3/TRBV12-4,TRBD2,few,CASSSRGVDTQYF,TGTGCCAGCAGTTCCCGGGGGGTAGATACGCAGTATTTT
TRBJ1-5,TRBV25-1,-,many,CASSEITALDQPQHF,TGTGCCAGCAGTGAAATCACAGCACTCGATCAGCCCCAGCATTTT
TRBJ2-1,TRBV6-5,TRBD2,many,CASSYSGGATSGGKHEQFF,TGTGCCAGCAGTTACTCAGGGGGCGCGACTAGCGGGGGCAAACATGAGCAGTTCTTC
TRBJ2-7,TRBV7-2,-,-,CASRLAASYEQYF,TGTGCCAGCAGATTAGCAGCAAGCTACGAGCAGTACTTC
TRBJ2-5,TRBV6-5,-,-,CACQSSFQEAQYF,TGTGCCTGCCAGTCGTCCTTCCAAGAGGCCCAGTACTTC
TRBJ2-5,TRBV20-1,-,many,CSARGSQGTQETQYF,TGCAGTGCTAGGGGGTCCCAGGGGACCCAAGAGACCCAGTACTTC
TRBJ2-5,TRBV7-9,-,many,CASSPGTDSETQYF,TGTGCCAGCAGCCCAGGGACGGACTCGGAGACCCAGTACTTC
TRBJ1-4,TRBV7-2,-,few,CASSSQSGAGEKLFF,TGTGCCAGCAGCAGCCAATCAGGGGCTGGGGAAAAACTGTTTTTT
TRBJ2-1,TRBV7-2,TRBD2,-,CASFVPGGARGQFF,TGTGCCAGCTTCGTGCCCGGGGGGGCTCGCGGGCAGTTCTTC
TRBJ2-1,TRBV20-1,-,-,CSARGYEQFF,TGCAGTGCTAGAGGATATGAGCAGTTCTTC
TRBJ1-2,TRBV7-2,TRBD1,-,CASSLDSGTGQNGYTF,TGTGCCAGCAGCTTAGATAGTGGGACAGGGCAAAACGGCTACACCTTC
TRBJ2-7,TRBV27,-,many,CASRVGTHRSYEQYF,TGTGCCAGCAGGGTAGGGACACACCGGTCCTACGAGCAGTACTTC
TRBJ2-3,TRBV28,-,-,CASSRVPVGSGGRDTQYF,TGTGCCAGCAGTCGGGTGCCAGTAGGGTCGGGGGGCCGGGATACGCAGTATTTT
TRBJ1-2,TRBV3-1,-,-,CASSRQESYTF,TGTGCCAGCAGTCGACAGGAAAGCTACACCTTC
TRBJ2-1,TRBV29-1,TRBD1,-,CSGTLDRDRQFF,TGCAGCGGAACTCTTGACAGGGATCGGCAGTTCTTC
TRBJ2-6,TRBV12-3/TRBV12-4,-,many,CASSLAGRGAGANVLTF,TGTGCCAGCAGTTTGGCGGGTAGAGGCGCCGGGGCCAACGTCCTGACTTTC
TRBJ2-7,TRBV10-1,-,many,CASSPGGLEQYF,TGCGCCAGCAGTCCCGGGGGGCTAGAGCAGTACTTC
TRBJ2-3,TRBV20-1,-,many,CSAPTTRPQYF,TGCAGTGCGCCGACTACCCGGCCTCAGTATTTT
TRBJ1-1,TRBV12-3/TRBV12-4,-,many,CASQTGERVEAFF,TGTGCCAGTCAGACCGGGGAGCGAGTGGAAGCTTTCTTT
TRBJ2-7,TRBV12-3/TRBV12-4,-,few,CASSLTSPWEQYF,TGTGCCAGCAGTTTGACTAGTCCGTGGGAGCAGTACTTC
TRBJ2-5,TRBV20-1,-,many,CSGSRGGETQYF,TGCAGTGGGAGCCGTGGGGGGGAGACCCAGTACTTC
TRBJ2-3,TRBV21-1,-,many,CASSRGTSGGASPDTQYF,TGTGCCAGCAGCAGAGGGACTAGCGGGGGCGCAAGCCCAGATACGCAGTATTTT
TRBJ2-3,TRBV12-3/TRBV12-4,TRBD1,-,CTSEWDRGRDTQYF,TGTACCAGCGAATGGGACAGGGGGCGGGATACGCAGTATTTT
TRBJ1-6,TRBV14,TRBD1,many,CASSQGPRGRSPLHF,TGTGCCAGCAGCCAAGGCCCTAGGGGGCGGTCACCCCTCCACTTT
TRBJ1-2,TRBV3-1,-,few,CASSQQGVYGYTF,TGTGCCAGCAGCCAGCAGGGCGTCTATGGCTACACCTTC
TRBJ2-3,TRBV29-1,TRBD1,-,CSVEGSPTGDLTDTQYF,TGCAGCGTTGAAGGCTCCCCCACAGGGGATTTGACAGATACGCAGTATTTT
TRBJ2-3,TRBV6-2/TRBV6-3,TRBD2,many,CASSYLGGGTTDTQYF,TGTGCCAGCAGTTACCTCGGCGGGGGGACCACAGATACGCAGTATTTT
TRBJ2-5,TRBV18,-,-,CASSPVQTQYF,TGTGCCAGCTCACCTGTTCAGACCCAGTACTTC
TRBJ1-2,TRBV7-9,TRBD1,many,CASSNGQGGGYTF,TGTGCCAGCAGCAACGGACAGGGCGGTGGCTACACCTTC
TRBJ2-3,TRBV28,-,-,CASSLFGDGGDTQYF,TGTGCCAGCAGTTTATTCGGGGACGGAGGAGATACGCAGTATTTT
TRBJ2-3,TRBV7-6,-,many,CASRVTPSTDTQYF,TGTGCCAGCAGGGTAACCCCTAGCACAGATACGCAGTATTTT
TRBJ1-2,TRBV20-1,-,few,CSARVGVSVGYTF,TGCAGTGCTAGAGTAGGTGTCAGTGTAGGCTACACCTTC
TRBJ2-1,TRBV6-1,TRBD2,-,CASRLRLAGASRNEQFF,TGTGCCAGCAGACTCAGACTAGCGGGGGCAAGTCGGAATGAGCAGTTCTTC
TRBJ2-7,TRBV6-2/TRBV6-3,-,many,CASSYSGLTHPEQYF,TGTGCCAGCAGTTACTCTGGATTAACCCATCCCGAGCAGTACTTC
TRBJ2-1,TRBV20-1,-,many,CSARDGGYNEQFF,TGCAGTGCTAGAGATGGGGGGTACAATGAGCAGTTCTTC
TRBJ2-2,TRBV29-1,-,-,CSVQIDPGELFF,TGCAGCGTACAAATTGACCCCGGGGAGCTGTTTTTT
TRBJ1-6,TRBV15,-,-,CATSRDPGNSPLHF,TGTGCCACCAGCAGAGATCCAGGGAATTCACCCCTCCACTTT
TRBJ2-3,TRBV5-1,TRBD2,-,CASSLGGLAGRTGTQYF,TGCGCCAGCAGCTTGGGCGGACTAGCGGGGCGCACAGGTACGCAGTATTTT
TRBJ1-2,TRBV2,-,many,CASTEGGGGNYGYTF,TGTGCCAGCACCGAGGGGGGGGGCGGAAACTATGGCTACACCTTC
TRBJ2-3,TRBV7-2,TRBD2,-,CASSSLAKRGSTDTQYF,TGTGCCAGCAGCTCGCTCGCTAAGCGGGGCAGCACAGATACGCAGTATTTT